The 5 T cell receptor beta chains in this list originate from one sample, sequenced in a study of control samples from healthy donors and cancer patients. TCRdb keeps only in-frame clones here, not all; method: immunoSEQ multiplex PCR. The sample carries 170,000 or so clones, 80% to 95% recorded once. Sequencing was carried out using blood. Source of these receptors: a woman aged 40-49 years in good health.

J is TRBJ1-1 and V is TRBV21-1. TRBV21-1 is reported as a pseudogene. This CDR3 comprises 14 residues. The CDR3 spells CASITPGVDTEAFF. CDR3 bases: TGTGCCAGCATCACGCCGGGGGTCGACACTGAAGCTTTCTTT.

As DNA, the CDR3 is TGTGCCAGTAGCACCGGACAGACTAAGGCAACTGAAGCTTTCTTT. Protein sequence: CASSTGQTKATEAFF. This chain connects TRBV19 to TRBJ1-1, with D possibly matching TRBD1 (6 bases). The CDR3 consists of 15 residues. The germline V gene has CDR1 LNHDA and CDR2 SQIVND (reference sequence). The ends were cut back, 6 bases at V and 5 bases at J, with 19 bases in the middle.

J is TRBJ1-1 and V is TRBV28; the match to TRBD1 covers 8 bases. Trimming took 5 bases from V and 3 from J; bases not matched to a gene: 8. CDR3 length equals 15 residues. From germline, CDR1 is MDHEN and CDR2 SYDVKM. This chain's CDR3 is CASSEDREGYTEAFF. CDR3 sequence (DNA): TGTGCCAGCAGTGAGGACAGGGAGGGGTACACTGAAGCTTTCTTT. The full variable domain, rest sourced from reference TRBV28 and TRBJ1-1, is DVKVTQSSRYLVKRTGEKVFLECVQDMDHENMFWYRQDPGLGLRLIYFSYDVKMKEKGDIPEGYSVSREKKERFSLILESASTNQTSMYLCASSEDREGYTEAFFGQGTRLTVV.

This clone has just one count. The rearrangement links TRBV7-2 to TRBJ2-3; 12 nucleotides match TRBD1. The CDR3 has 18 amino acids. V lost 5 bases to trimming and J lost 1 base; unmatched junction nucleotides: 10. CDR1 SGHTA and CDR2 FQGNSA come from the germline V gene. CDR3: CASSPGTGGAEGTDTQYF. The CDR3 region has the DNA TGTGCCAGCAGCCCCGGGACAGGGGGCGCGGAGGGCACAGATACGCAGTATTTT.

DNA of the CDR3: TGTGCCATCAGGTCAAGCGGGGGGGCAGATACGCAGTATTTT. Protein: CAIRSSGGADTQYF. The chain combines TRBV10-3 with TRBJ2-3, with 10 bases lining up with TRBD2. Looked up from germline, CDR1 is ENHRY and CDR2 is SYGVKD. The CDR3 sequence is 14 residues long. Germline trimming cut 6 bases from V and 4 bases from J; bases unmatched to any gene: 4.